This note documents a single TCR beta chain sequence. Its antigen has not been determined. From each donor, a roughly 2.3 ml peripheral blood sample was collected into PAXgene tubes and stored at -80 degrees C. Without any T cell sorting, total RNA was extracted from whole blood using the PAXgene blood miRNA kit on an automated QIAcube. Peripheral blood from monozygotic twin pairs who were concordant or discordant for inflammatory bowel disease underwent deep TCRalpha and TCRbeta repertoire profiling using unique molecular barcoding. Smoking habits were recorded for all twin pairs, with individuals classified as current, former or never smokers. The data originate from a study of monozygotic twins with inflammatory bowel disease (dated by TCRdb to between 2017 and 2020). Regarding the study in general: In total, around 28 monozygotic twin pairs made up the full study: 19 Danish pairs, all IBD-discordant, plus nine German pairs, of which four were IBD-concordant and five were IBD-discordant. The search for disease-associated traits relied mainly on comparing, within discordant pairs, IBD patients with their genetically identical healthy co-twins. Each individual had, on average, about 151 000 unique TCRalpha sequences and 181 000 unique TCRbeta sequences available for analysis. The investigation overall reported the following: Distinction between different T cell subtypes could not be achieved in the analysis. Because patients were on differing immunosuppressive treatments, the repertoires may have picked up extra background noise and inter-individual variability. No difference in repertoire similarity was observed between concordant and discordant twins, possibly owing to limited statistical power. Compared with healthy twins, IBD patients had fewer clonotypes in common with other individuals, a difference most pronounced in patients showing signs of disease activity. No single strong signal or clonotype linked to IBD turned up in the results, so the idea that one exists was not supported. TCRbeta repertoire diversity, by inverse Simpson index, was decreased in IBD patients compared with their healthy co-twins.

CDR1 is given as SEHNR and CDR2 as FQNEAQ, both from the germline V gene (reference sequence). From the cysteine through the phenylalanine, the CDR3 covers 14 amino acids. No DNA has been recorded. Library preparation was by 5' RACE. Each TCR library was prepared from roughly 3,800 ng of total RNA. For each sample, cDNA was synthesized in eight separate reactions using SMARTScribe reverse transcriptase. Unique molecular identifiers containing a 6-nucleotide sample barcode were introduced through template switching during cDNA synthesis. Two nested PCRs of roughly 16 and 10 cycles amplified the TCRalpha and TCRbeta cDNA, and bead purification followed each PCR. Before amplification, cDNA was treated with uracil DNA-glycosylase and purified using the QIAquick PCR purification kit. In the second PCR, Illumina TruSeq-compatible adapters and sample-specific barcodes were added. TapeStation and Qubit were used to check library quality and concentration, and about 5.2 ng of each library went into the pool. Sequencing of pooled libraries was carried out on an Illumina HiSeq2500 single-index Rapid Run using 2 x 100 bp reads and custom sequencing primers. In the original analysis: UMI-based consensus assembly with MiGEC version 1.2.6 was used to correct PCR and sequencing errors. MiXCR version 2.1.1 was used to carry out V(D)J alignment, clonotype assembly and CDR3 extraction. Normalisation of gene usage, clonotype sharing and MAIT/NKT TCR abundance was achieved by analysing the top 1000, 10 000 and 20 000 clonotypes per sample. After downsampling to 27 000 UMIs, diversity was calculated as the inverse Simpson index using the vegan R package. Statistical testing used paired Mann-Whitney U tests on the discordant twin pairs and applied Benjamini-Hochberg correction for multiple testing. TCRdb reprocessed the reads; each CDR3 protein sequence makes one entry, and DNA is unavailable. The V and J calls follow TCRdb's processing rather than the paper's. The record for this sample contains around 400,000 distinct CDR3 sequences. The top ten constitute 2% to 3% of the sample.

The TCR originated in a human donor with ulcerative colitis or Crohn's disease, or a healthy co-twin of an affected twin (not recorded which). Sequenced input: blood. The sequence links TRBV7-9 to TRBJ1-4; the D call of TRBD1 rests on TCRdb alone, since no DNA is present to check it. CDR3 reads: CASSSRQFNEKLFF.